This TCR beta chain was found in a study of CD8 T cells in ankylosing spondylitis. The CDR3 sequence is 14 residues long. Germline-derived CDR1 and CDR2 are SGHVS and FQNEAQ. V dropped 6 bases and J dropped 6; count of bases not matched to a gene: 4. With molecular barcodes, quantitative 5'-RACE was used to make the TCR beta libraries. MiXCR was run by TCRdb on the 5' RACE reads, yielding one entry per CDR3 protein. The sample contains 300,000 to 350,000 distinct CDR3 sequences, around a tenth of which appear only once. Findings of the study overall: Characteristic of ankylosing spondylitis blood, it appeared, was a TCR beta motif comprising 7 to 9 highly homologous variants. According to the report, clones linked to the disease were significantly enriched in matched synovial fluid samples taken from ankylosing spondylitis patients.

There are a few counts of this clonotype. The antigen remains undetermined. The sample was blood, either unsorted or a sorted T cell fraction (not recorded which). The J gene is TRBJ1-4, the V gene TRBV7-8, with 10 positions matching TRBD1. This TCR came from a female donor with ankylosing spondylitis or in good health (not recorded which). In DNA, the CDR3 is TGTGCCAGCAGAACCGGGACAGGGGATGAAAAACTGTTTTTT. It is translated as CASRTGTGDEKLFF.